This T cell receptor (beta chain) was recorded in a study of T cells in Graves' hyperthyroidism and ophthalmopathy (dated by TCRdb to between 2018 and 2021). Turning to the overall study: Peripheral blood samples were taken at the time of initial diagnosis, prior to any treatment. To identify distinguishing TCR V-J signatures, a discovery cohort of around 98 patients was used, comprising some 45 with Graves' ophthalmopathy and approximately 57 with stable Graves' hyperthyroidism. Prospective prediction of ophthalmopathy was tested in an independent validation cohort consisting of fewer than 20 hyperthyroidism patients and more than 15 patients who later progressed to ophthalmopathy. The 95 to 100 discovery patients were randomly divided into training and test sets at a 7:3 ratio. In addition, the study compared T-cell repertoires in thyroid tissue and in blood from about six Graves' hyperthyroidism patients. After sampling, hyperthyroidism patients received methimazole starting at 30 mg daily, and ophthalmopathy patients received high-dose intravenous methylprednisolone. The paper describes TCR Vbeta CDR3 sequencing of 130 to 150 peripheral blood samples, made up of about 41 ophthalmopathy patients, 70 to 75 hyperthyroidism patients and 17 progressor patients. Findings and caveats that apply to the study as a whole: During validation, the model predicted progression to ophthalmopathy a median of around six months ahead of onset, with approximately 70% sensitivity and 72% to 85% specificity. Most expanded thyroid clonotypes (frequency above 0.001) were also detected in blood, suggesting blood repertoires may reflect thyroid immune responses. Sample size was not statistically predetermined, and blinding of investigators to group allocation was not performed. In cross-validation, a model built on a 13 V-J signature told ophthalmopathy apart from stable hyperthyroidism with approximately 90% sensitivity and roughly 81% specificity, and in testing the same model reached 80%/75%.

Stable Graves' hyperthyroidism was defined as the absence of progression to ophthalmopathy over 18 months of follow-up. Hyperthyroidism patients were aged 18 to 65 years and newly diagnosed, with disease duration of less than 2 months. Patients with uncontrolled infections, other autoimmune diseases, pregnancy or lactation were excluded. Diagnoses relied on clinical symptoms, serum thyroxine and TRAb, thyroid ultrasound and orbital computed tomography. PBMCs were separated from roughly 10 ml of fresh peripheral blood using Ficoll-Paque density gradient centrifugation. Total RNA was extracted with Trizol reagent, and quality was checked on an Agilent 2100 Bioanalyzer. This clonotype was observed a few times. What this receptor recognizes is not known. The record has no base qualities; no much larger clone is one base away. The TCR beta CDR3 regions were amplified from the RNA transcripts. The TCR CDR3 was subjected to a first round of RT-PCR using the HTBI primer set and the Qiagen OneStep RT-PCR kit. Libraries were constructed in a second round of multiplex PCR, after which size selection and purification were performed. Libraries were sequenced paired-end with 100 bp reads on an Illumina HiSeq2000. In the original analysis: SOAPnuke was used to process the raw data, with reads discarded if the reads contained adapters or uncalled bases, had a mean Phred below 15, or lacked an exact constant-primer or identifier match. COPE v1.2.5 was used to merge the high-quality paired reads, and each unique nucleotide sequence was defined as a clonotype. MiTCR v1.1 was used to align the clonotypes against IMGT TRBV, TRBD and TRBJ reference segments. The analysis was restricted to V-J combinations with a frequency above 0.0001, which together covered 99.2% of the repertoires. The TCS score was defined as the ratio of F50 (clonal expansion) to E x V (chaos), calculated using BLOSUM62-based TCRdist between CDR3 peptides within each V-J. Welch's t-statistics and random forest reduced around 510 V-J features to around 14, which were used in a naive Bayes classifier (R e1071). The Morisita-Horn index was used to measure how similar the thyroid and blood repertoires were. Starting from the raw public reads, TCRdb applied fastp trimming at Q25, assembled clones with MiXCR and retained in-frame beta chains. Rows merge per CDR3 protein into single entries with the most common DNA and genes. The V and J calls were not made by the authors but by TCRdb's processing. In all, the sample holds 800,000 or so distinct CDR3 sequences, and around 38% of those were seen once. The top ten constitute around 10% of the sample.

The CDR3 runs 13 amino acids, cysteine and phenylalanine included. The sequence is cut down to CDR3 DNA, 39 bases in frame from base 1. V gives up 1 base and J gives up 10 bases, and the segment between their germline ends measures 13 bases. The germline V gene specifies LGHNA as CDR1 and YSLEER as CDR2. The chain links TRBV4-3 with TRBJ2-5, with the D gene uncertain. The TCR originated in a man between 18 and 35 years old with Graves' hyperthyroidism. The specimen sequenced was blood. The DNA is TGCGCCAGCAGCCAAGGACCAGAGTTACTCCAGTACTTC. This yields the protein CASSQGPELLQYF.